The 19 T cell receptor beta chains in this list originate from one sample, sequenced in a study of CD8 T cells in Susac syndrome. cDNA came from around 0.5 to 1 ug RNA primed by random hexamers. TCRdb passed the immunoSEQ multiplex PCR reads through MiXCR, listing each CDR3 protein once. The table shows a few hundred thousand distinct CDR3 sequences, with approximately 95% occurring only once. Sequencing input: CD4+ T cells from PBMCs. All receptors derive from a human donor with multiple sclerosis.

The V and J genes are TRBV30 and TRBJ1-2, with TRBD1 as a possible D gene (5 bases). Trimming stripped 4 bases from V and 2 bases from J, with 14 bases between. The CDR3 is made up of 14 amino acids. The V gene's germline CDR1 is GTSNPN and CDR2 SVGIG (reference sequence). In DNA, the CDR3 is TGTGCCTGGACCTCGAACAGGTTCAACTATGGCTACACCTTC. Amino acids: CAWTSNRFNYGYTF.

The rearrangement joins TRBV3-1 to TRBJ1-1, with no clear D. V was cut by 1 base and J by 3 bases, with 6 bases left in between. From germline, CDR1 is LGHDT and CDR2 YNNKEL (reference sequence). The CDR3 runs to 13 residues. The CDR3 spells CASSQAFDTEAFF. The CDR3, as DNA: TGTGCCAGCAGCCAAGCTTTCGACACTGAAGCTTTCTTT.

V and J are TRBV7-9 and TRBJ1-1, with D unclear. With 1 base removed from V and 4 bases from J, the gap between germline ends came to 7 bases. The length of the CDR3 is 13 residues. Germline values: CDR1 SEHNR, CDR2 FQNEAQ (reference sequence). The DNA of the CDR3 is TGTGCCAGCAGCTTAGAAGGTGGCACTGAAGCTTTCTTT. Translation: CASSLEGGTEAFF. Variable domain in full (rest from reference TRBV7-9 and TRBJ1-1): DTGVSQNPRHKITKRGQNVTFRCDPISEHNRLYWYRQTLGQGPEFLTYFQNEAQLEKSRLLSDRFSAERPKGSFSTLEIQRTEQGDSAMYLCASSLEGGTEAFFGQGTRLTVV.

The chain carries TRBV4-1 and TRBJ1-2, with D tentatively TRBD1 (6 bases). The V gene's germline CDR1 is MGHRA and CDR2 YSYEKL. The CDR3 spans 15 residues. Between the trimmed V and J ends, which lost 0 bases and 3 bases, there was a span of 11 bases. CDR3 nucleotides: TGCGCCAGCAGCCAAGAACAGGGAGCTCACTATGGCTACACCTTC. It translates to CASSQEQGAHYGYTF.

The chain recombines TRBV12-3 or TRBV12-4 with TRBJ2-7; D possibly corresponds to TRBD2 (6 bases). The V end lost 9 bases, the J end lost 6 bases, and 18 bases lay between the germline ends. This CDR3 contains 13 residues. The CDR3 DNA follows: TGTGCCAGTTCGCGGGACCCTTCTTCCGAGCAGTACGTC. Translation: CASSRDPSSEQYV.

The chain links TRBV29-1 to TRBJ2-2; no firm D call. The CDR3 covers 11 residues. CDR1 and CDR2 (germline): SQVTM, ANQGSEA. Trimming pared 4 bases from V and 6 bases from J, leaving 6 bases between. In DNA, the CDR3 is TGCAGCGTTGCCAAAGCCGGGGAGCTGTTTTTT. Encoded protein: CSVAKAGELFF.

The chain carries TRBV12-3 or TRBV12-4 and TRBJ2-2, with D possibly matching TRBD2 (5 bases). CDR3 length: 14 residues. Trimming shortened V by 0 bases and J by 5 bases, and 7 bases separated the two germline ends. CDR3 DNA sequence: TGTGCCAGCAGTTTAGCGCGGAGGACCGGGGAGCTGTTTTTT. It codes for CASSLARRTGELFF.

The rearrangement uses TRBV9 and TRBJ2-5; 10 bases are a match to TRBD2. This CDR3 contains 17 residues. Germline CDR1 is SGDLS and CDR2 is YYNGEE. Unmatched junction bases numbered 11, after V lost 3 bases and J lost 3 bases. CDR3 bases: TGTGCCAGCAGCGCCGGGACTAGCGAGGGGGTGAAAGAGACCCAGTACTTC. Protein product: CASSAGTSEGVKETQYF.

This clonotype has just one count. The chain joins TRBV6-5 to TRBJ2-7, with D possibly TRBD2 on 5 matching bases. This CDR3 has 16 amino acids. V was pared by 0 bases and J by 1 base, with 13 bases between. The germline V gene has CDR1 MNHEY and CDR2 SVGAGI. The CDR3 nucleotides are TGTGCCAGCAGTTACTCGTTCGGAGGATTATCCTACGAGCAGTACTTC. This sequence encodes CASSYSFGGLSYEQYF.

The chain couples TRBV7-9 to TRBJ1-5; D is possibly TRBD1 (6 bases). The V gene's germline CDR1 is SEHNR and CDR2 FQNEAQ (reference sequence). V dropped 4 bases and J dropped 4 bases, with 8 bases sitting between them. This CDR3 is 13 amino acids long. This chain's CDR3 is CASSSQGNQPQHF. The DNA of the CDR3 is TGTGCCAGCAGCTCTCAGGGGAATCAGCCCCAGCATTTT.

V gene TRBV20-1 combines with J gene TRBJ2-1; 11 bases are shared with TRBD2. Germline CDR1 reads DFQATT; CDR2 reads SNEGSKA (reference sequence). This CDR3 region has 17 residues. Germline trimming cut 3 bases from V and 9 bases from J; bases unmatched to any gene: 16. The CDR3 spells CSASGSSGGPLPPEQFF. The CDR3 DNA is TGCAGTGCTAGTGGGTCTAGCGGGGGGCCCCTTCCTCCTGAGCAGTTCTTC.

The rearrangement uses TRBV29-1 and TRBJ2-5; 8 bases match TRBD2. CDR3 length: 16 amino acids. Unmatched junction bases numbered 13, after V lost 6 bases and J lost 1 base. Germline CDR1 SQVTM, CDR2 ANQGSEA. The CDR3, as DNA: TGCAGCGTCGCTGGAGGGCGGGGGGTCTCCCAAGAGACCCAGTACTTC. The encoded protein is CSVAGGRGVSQETQYF.

This clonotype is a singleton in its sample. This sequence joins TRBV3-1 and TRBJ2-7; D is uncertain. The CDR3 is made up of 12 amino acids. V was trimmed by 1 base and J by 4 bases, leaving 5 bases between them. The germline gives CDR1 LGHDT, CDR2 YNNKEL (reference sequence). The CDR3 loop reads CASSQVWYEQYF. Here the CDR3 DNA reads TGTGCCAGCAGCCAAGTGTGGTACGAGCAGTACTTC.

V is TRBV20-1 and J is TRBJ1-2; D is possibly TRBD1 (5 bases). The CDR3 runs 13 residues. The V end was cut by 6 bases, the J end by 0 bases, with 11 bases between. Germline-derived CDR1 and CDR2 are DFQATT and SNEGSKA (reference sequence). The CDR3: CSAPRDPNYGYTF. For the CDR3, the DNA is TGCAGTGCCCCCAGGGACCCTAACTATGGCTACACCTTC.

V gene TRBV20-1 combines with J gene TRBJ2-7, with a weak D call TRBD2 (6 bases). Trimming left V 6 bases short and J 1 base short, with 16 bases between. The CDR3 totals 14 residues. CDR1 is DFQATT, CDR2 SNEGSKA, per germline (reference sequence). The CDR3 sequence is CSAERPGESYEQYF. DNA for the CDR3: TGCAGTGCCGAGCGTCCGGGGGAGTCCTACGAGCAGTACTTC.

The gene calls are TRBV6-5 and TRBJ1-1, with no clear D. V lost 6 bases and J lost 4, with 15 bases in between. The CDR3 consists of 14 residues. Germline V gives CDR1 MNHEY, CDR2 SVGAGI. The CDR3 DNA sequence: TGTGCCAGCAGCCCCTCCCCGGGGTTCACTGAAGCTTTCTTT. Encoded protein: CASSPSPGFTEAFF.

V usage is TRBV18 and J usage is TRBJ1-2; D is perhaps TRBD1 (5 bases). The germline gives CDR1 KGHSH, CDR2 LQKENI. CDR3 length: 15 residues. The V end was cut by 0 bases, the J end by 0 bases, with 8 bases between. The CDR3 DNA follows: TGTGCCAGCTCACCACCCGCCAGGGCTAACTATGGCTACACCTTC. It is translated as CASSPPARANYGYTF.

J is TRBJ1-5 and V is TRBV3-1; maybe TRBD1 (5 bases). V was trimmed by 0 bases and J by 6 bases, leaving 12 bases between them. Germline CDR1 LGHDT, CDR2 YNNKEL (reference sequence). The CDR3 runs 15 residues. CDR3 coding DNA: TGTGCCAGCAGCCAAGATCTGGGGCATAGTCAGCCCCAGCATTTT. It is translated as CASSQDLGHSQPQHF.

This clonotype showed up just once. The rearrangement uses TRBV2 and TRBJ2-7, with D possibly matching TRBD2 (6 bases). The CDR3 runs to 12 residues. CDR1 SNHLY and CDR2 FYNNEI come from the germline V gene. V was trimmed by 4 bases and J by 7 bases, leaving 11 bases between them. CDR3 bases: TGTGCCAGCAGTGGGGACTTCGTGGAGCAGTACTTC. This gives the protein CASSGDFVEQYF. The complete variable domain, with remaining parts taken from reference TRBV2 and TRBJ2-7, reads EPEVTQTPSHQVTQMGQEVILRCVPISNHLYFYWYRQILGQKVEFLVSFYNNEISEKSEIFDDQFSVERPDGSNFTLKIRSTKLEDSAMYFCASSGDFVEQYFGPGTRLTVT.